The 14 T cell receptor beta chains listed next were all sequenced from one sample in a study of T cells in Graves' hyperthyroidism and ophthalmopathy (dated by TCRdb to the late 2010s). The method was multiplex PCR. Sequencing took place on an Illumina HiSeq 2000. The TCR beta CDR3 regions were amplified from RNA transcripts. The TCR CDR3 was subjected to a first round of RT-PCR using the HTBI primer set and the Qiagen OneStep RT-PCR kit. In-frame beta chains were kept once TCRdb had trimmed the public reads at Q25 with fastp and called clones with MiXCR. Here each entry gathers all rows of one CDR3 protein and keeps the most common genes and DNA. A total of hundreds of thousands of distinct CDR3 sequences appear in this sample, over 12% of them only once. The top ten clones comprise 28% of the sample. The sample was blood. The receptors shown here come from a man aged 45 to 65 with Graves' ophthalmopathy.

This sequence joins TRBV28 and TRBJ2-7; D might be TRBD1 or TRBD2, each matching 5 bases. V lost 2 bases and J lost 2, with 10 bases in between. The CDR3 covers 14 residues. From germline, CDR1 is MDHEN and CDR2 SYDVKM. CDR3 DNA sequence: TGTGCCAGCAGTTTAAGCAGGGACCCCTACGAGCAGTACTTC. It yields the protein CASSLSRDPYEQYF.

This clonotype appeared many times. The chain links TRBV19 to TRBJ1-1, with a tentative D call TRBD1 (5 bases). The CDR3 has 13 amino acids. Germline V lookup: CDR1 LNHDA, CDR2 SQIVND (reference sequence). Trimming pared 5 bases from V and 5 bases from J, leaving 12 bases between. The CDR3 bases are TGTGCCAGTAGTCCCAGGGAGGGGACTGAAGCTTTCTTT. As protein: CASSPREGTEAFF.

This rearrangement joins TRBV3-1 to TRBJ2-4; possibly TRBD2 for D (6 bases). CDR3 length: 13 amino acids. Germline V gives CDR1 LGHDT, CDR2 YNNKEL (reference sequence). V was clipped by 4 bases and J by 3 bases, with 7 bases between them. The chain's CDR3 is CASSRGDKNIQYF. The CDR3 DNA is TGTGCCAGCAGCCGGGGGGACAAAAACATTCAGTACTTC.

This clonotype was observed a handful of times. The final CDR3 position lacks the conserved phenylalanine or tryptophan, pointing to a likely read error. The chain combines TRBV5-1 with TRBJ2-1; D gene uncertain. Germline assignment: CDR1 SGHRS and CDR2 YFSETQ. The CDR3 consists of 15 residues. The V end was cut by 4 bases, the J end by 0 bases, with 11 bases between. The CDR3 loop is CASSMTDSSYNEQFL. CDR3 nucleotide sequence: TGCGCCAGCAGCATGACTGATAGCTCCTACAATGAGCAGTTCCTC.

This clonotype was detected ten times or more. This chain uses TRBV28 with TRBJ2-5; 7 bases line up with TRBD2. The CDR3 consists of 14 residues. The junction had 10 bases not matched to a gene; V was cut back by 11 bases and J by 1 base. The germline V gene encodes CDR1 MDHEN and CDR2 SYDVKM. CDR3 amino acids: CAGRSGGLQETQYF. The DNA of the CDR3 is TGTGCCGGTCGATCGGGAGGTCTCCAAGAGACCCAGTACTTC.

In its sample, this clonotype was seen a few times. The chain has TRBV7-9 and TRBJ2-7, with D perhaps assigned TRBD1 or TRBD2 (5 bases each). CDR3 length: 12 amino acids. V was pared by 1 base and J by 7 bases, with 8 bases between. Germline V gene sequence: CDR1 SEHNR, CDR2 FQNEAQ (reference sequence). The CDR3 DNA reads as TGTGCCAGCAGCTTAGATGAGGGGGAGCAGTACTTC. Translation: CASSLDEGEQYF.

Ten or more counts support this clonotype. The V gene is TRBV20-1, the J gene TRBJ2-2, with 7 bases lining up with TRBD2. This CDR3 contains 17 residues. After removal of 0 bases from V and 2 bases from J, the junction contained 9 bases not matched to a gene. Germline CDR1 is DFQATT and CDR2 is SNEGSKA (reference sequence). CDR3 amino acids: CSARDRASGLNTGELFF. The CDR3 DNA is TGCAGTGCTAGAGATCGGGCTAGCGGACTCAACACCGGGGAGCTGTTTTTT.

A note on this clonotype: A much larger clone differs by one base, so this may be a read error. The CDR3 sequence is CASKSEGGGPSHEQYF. DNA for the CDR3: TGTGCCAGCAAATCCGAGGGGGGCGGGCCTTCCCACGAGCAGTACTTC. The chain links TRBV2 to TRBJ2-7; either TRBD1 or TRBD2 may fit D (6 bases each). The V gene's germline CDR1 is SNHLY and CDR2 FYNNEI. Trimming removed 7 bases from V and 5 bases from J, with 24 bases in between. The CDR3 length is 16 residues.

The table lists this clonotype with many counts. This chain uses TRBV9 with TRBJ2-1; D remains ambiguous. The CDR3 length is 13 residues. Germline V gives CDR1 SGDLS, CDR2 YYNGEE. Between the trimmed V and J ends, which lost 4 bases and 8 bases, there was a span of 13 bases. CDR3 bases: TGTGCCAGCAGCCCCCACGCCGGCGATGAGCAGTTCTTC. Translating it yields CASSPHAGDEQFF.

Concerning this clonotype itself: A read error is possible here, since a much larger clone lies one base away. The CDR3 nucleotides read TGTGCCGGCAGCTTATGGGAAGGCTCCGGGGAGCTGTTTTTT. Its translation: CAGSLWEGSGELFF. The chain recombines TRBV7-8 with TRBJ2-2; D unresolved. The length of the CDR3 is 14 residues. The germline gives CDR1 SGHVS, CDR2 FQNEAQ.

This clonotype has ten or more counts. The chain has TRBV2 and TRBJ1-2; D remains unclear. The CDR3 has 14 amino acids. Germline V gene lookup returns CDR1 SNHLY and CDR2 FYNNEI. Trimming removed 6 bases from V and 0 bases from J, with 11 bases in between. CDR3 region: CASSRVLANYGYTF. CDR3 bases: TGTGCCAGCAGCCGGGTCCTAGCTAACTATGGCTACACCTTC.

The chain links TRBV18 to TRBJ2-6, with D unclear. CDR1 is KGHSH and CDR2 is LQKENI in the germline V gene. The CDR3 length is 17 residues. V lost 4 bases and J lost 1, with 14 bases in between. The CDR3 bases are TGTGCCAGCTCACTTCGGCAGGAAGTTTCTGGGGCCAACGTCCTGACTTTC. Protein: CASSLRQEVSGANVLTF.

This clonotype was recorded many times. This chain uses TRBV15 with TRBJ2-3; D is unresolved. Germline V gene lookup returns CDR1 LNHNV and CDR2 YYDKDF (reference sequence). Trimming pared 9 bases from V and 0 bases from J, leaving 13 bases between. The CDR3 is 14 residues long. The CDR3 spells CATSWRPSTDTQYF. DNA for the CDR3: TGTGCCACGAGTTGGAGACCCAGCACAGATACGCAGTATTTT.

This clonotype was seen at least ten times. The chain couples TRBV2 to TRBJ1-4, with unresolved D. Germline V gene sequence: CDR1 SNHLY, CDR2 FYNNEI. The CDR3 totals 12 residues. Trimming left V 7 bases short and J 12 bases short, with 15 bases between. The CDR3 DNA reads TGTGCCAGCAATCTCGGAAGTTTGGAACTGTTTTTT. Translating gives CASNLGSLELFF.